These 14 T cell receptor beta chains came from one sample sequenced in a study of T-cell memory formation after mild COVID-19. MiXCR, run by TCRdb on the 5' RACE reads, gives a single entry per CDR3 protein. The table has about 400,000 distinct CDR3 sequences, about a sixth seen once. The sequenced material came from PBMCs or a T cell subset sorted from them (not recorded which). Receptors were obtained from a man in his late teens or twenties who had mild COVID-19 (a few samples of this study predate the infection). Cell type and time point are not known.

This clonotype was picked up a small number of times. The chain joins TRBV2 to TRBJ2-7; D perhaps matches TRBD2 (6 bases). The CDR3 length is 14 residues. Trimming took off 8 bases at V and 0 bases at J, with 14 bases between the two ends. The germline V gene encodes CDR1 SNHLY and CDR2 FYNNEI. The CDR3 nucleotides read TGTGCCAGCCGGGAGCTCACGTACTCCTACGAGCAGTACGTC. This codes for CASRELTYSYEQYV.

The V and J genes are TRBV11-2 and TRBJ2-3; D remains ambiguous. Between the trimmed V and J ends, which lost 3 bases and 4 bases, there was a span of 8 bases. The CDR3 is 13 amino acids. Germline V gene sequence: CDR1 SGHAT, CDR2 FQNNGV. Here the CDR3 DNA reads TGTGCCAGCAGCTTTCGTCCCCCAGATACGCAGTATTTT. It codes for CASSFRPPDTQYF.

This clonotype was seen a few times. The V call is TRBV5-1, the J call TRBJ2-7; a weak D match, TRBD1 (6 bases). The CDR3 has 15 amino acids. Germline V lookup: CDR1 SGHRS, CDR2 YFSETQ. V gave up 5 bases and J gave up 3 bases, with 18 bases separating them. The CDR3 spells CASRSTPEGGYEQYV. Here the CDR3 DNA reads TGCGCCAGCAGATCTACTCCCGAAGGGGGCTACGAGCAGTACGTC.

This clonotype has ten or more counts. This sequence joins TRBV5-1 and TRBJ2-2, with D maybe TRBD2 (6 bases). Trimming stripped 10 bases from V and 0 bases from J, with 10 bases between. Germline CDR1 SGHRS, CDR2 YFSETQ. The CDR3 runs to 13 residues. This CDR3 is CASSDPNTGELFF. CDR3 coding DNA: TGCGCCTCTAGCGACCCGAACACCGGGGAGCTGTTTTTT.

The chain links TRBV14 to TRBJ2-1, with 10 bases that match TRBD2. The V gene end was trimmed by 4 bases and the J gene end by 10 bases; junction bases not matched to a gene: 16. CDR3 length: 17 residues. The germline V gene encodes CDR1 SGHDN and CDR2 FVKESK. As DNA, the CDR3 is TGTGCCAGCAGCCCGAGAGGGCTAGCGGGGGAACCATGGGAGCAGTTCTTC. Protein product: CASSPRGLAGEPWEQFF.

V is TRBV4-1 and J is TRBJ1-5; D unclear. Germline CDR1 and CDR2: MGHRA and YSYEKL. V lost 1 base, J lost 7 bases, and 14 bases lay in between. The CDR3 runs to 15 residues. The CDR3 DNA follows: TGCGCCAGCAGCCAAGTCGGCAAGGACTGGCAGCCCCAGCATTTT. Translated, it gives CASSQVGKDWQPQHF.

This clonotype was observed a handful of times. The chain links TRBV9 to TRBJ2-3; D may be TRBD2 (6 bases). V was trimmed by 0 bases and J by 4 bases, leaving 9 bases between them. The CDR3 runs 14 residues. The germline CDR1 and CDR2 sequences are SGDLS and YYNGEE. This CDR3 reads CASSVGGGSDTQYF. The CDR3 DNA follows: TGTGCCAGCAGCGTAGGTGGGGGGTCAGATACGCAGTATTTT. Complete variable domain (other parts from reference TRBV9 and TRBJ2-3): DSGVTQTPKHLITATGQRVTLRCSPRSGDLSVYWYQQSLDQGLQFLIQYYNGEERAKGNILERFSAQQFPDLHSELNLSSLELGDSALYFCASSVGGGSDTQYFGPGTRLTVL.

This clonotype was detected a few times. CDR3 sequence: CASSQGDRAGTGETQYF. DNA for the CDR3: TGCGCCAGCAGCCAAGGGGACCGGGCAGGGACCGGCGAGACCCAGTACTTC. This chain joins TRBV4-3 and TRBJ2-5, with D perhaps TRBD1 or TRBD2 (5 bases each). Trimming shortened V by 1 base and J by 5 bases, and 20 bases separated the two germline ends. CDR1 LGHNA and CDR2 YSLEER come from the germline V gene. This CDR3 contains 17 residues.

This rearrangement joins TRBV2 to TRBJ1-2, with D hard to call. CDR1 SNHLY and CDR2 FYNNEI come from the germline V gene. V was cut by 6 bases and J by 5 bases, with 16 bases left in between. The CDR3 runs to 14 residues. CDR3: CASSQTGPVYGYTF. In nucleotides, the CDR3 is TGTGCCAGCAGCCAGACCGGTCCAGTTTATGGCTACACCTTC.

This clonotype has just a few counts. The gene calls are TRBV24-1 and TRBJ2-3; 7 bases map to TRBD1. After removal of 5 bases from V and 2 bases from J, the junction contained 6 bases not matched to a gene. Per the germline V gene, CDR1 is KGHDR and CDR2 is SFDVKD. CDR3 length: 15 residues. The CDR3 coding sequence is TGTGCCACCAGTGTCCGGGACAGTCACACAGATACGCAGTATTTT. This gives the protein CATSVRDSHTDTQYF.

J is TRBJ1-2 and V is TRBV7-9; TRBD1 might be the D (5 bases). CDR3 length: 16 residues. V was pared by 3 bases and J by 8 bases, with 22 bases between. Germline CDR1 and CDR2: SEHNR and FQNEAQ (reference sequence). The CDR3 sequence: CASSLQVEPAGYGYTF. CDR3 sequence (DNA): TGTGCCAGCAGCTTGCAGGTTGAACCAGCAGGGTACGGCTACACCTTC.

This clonotype was recorded a few times. The chain carries TRBV7-9 and TRBJ1-1; D uncertain. CDR3 size: 16 residues. CDR1 is SEHNR, CDR2 FQNEAQ, per germline (reference sequence). Between the trimmed V and J ends, which lost 1 base and 1 base, there was a span of 13 bases. The CDR3 DNA reads as TGTGCCAGCAGCTTAGGGATCACTCTTGGGAACACTGAAGCTTTCTTT. Residues: CASSLGITLGNTEAFF.

V gene TRBV5-1 combines with J gene TRBJ2-7, with TRBD2 matching 7 bases. Trimming took 1 base from V and 5 from J; bases not matched to a gene: 6. This CDR3 has 14 amino acids. Germline CDR1 and CDR2: SGHRS and YFSETQ. DNA for the CDR3: TGCGCCAGCAGCTTGTGGGAGGGCCGAGACGAGCAGTACTTC. The encoded protein is CASSLWEGRDEQYF.

This clonotype occurred a few times. V usage is TRBV7-9 and J usage is TRBJ2-7; D gene unclear. Germline V lookup: CDR1 SEHNR, CDR2 FQNEAQ (reference sequence). V was shortened by 11 bases and J by 1 base, with 9 bases between the two germline ends. CDR3 length: 11 amino acids. This CDR3 is CAYQSSYEQYF. The CDR3, as DNA: TGTGCCTATCAGAGTTCCTACGAGCAGTACTTC. Drawing the rest from reference TRBV7-9 and TRBJ2-7, the complete variable domain is DTGVSQNPRHKITKRGQNVTFRCDPISEHNRLYWYRQTLGQGPEFLTYFQNEAQLEKSRLLSDRFSAERPKGSFSTLEIQRTEQGDSAMYLCAYQSSYEQYFGPGTRLTVT.